Listed below are T cell receptor beta chains from one sample, sequenced in a study of regulatory T cells in long-lasting Graves disease. TCRdb re-called the multiplex PCR reads with MiXCR, one entry per CDR3 protein. The sample shows some 490,000 distinct CDR3 sequences, more than 10% of them seen only once. The same data also went into a second study, on T cells in Graves' hyperthyroidism and ophthalmopathy.

The specimen was peripheral blood mononuclear cells (PBMCs), collected at new diagnosis, from a patient treated with antithyroid drugs. The receptor set was obtained from a woman in her twenties or thirties with Graves disease. Both conserved end residues are part of each CDR3. Each record gives: D gene, clone size, J gene, V gene, CDR3 DNA, CDR3 protein. D genes are given only for firm matches. Size is omitted from some rows. Given values are once, few, many or a class for expanded clones.

TRBD2,many,TRBJ2-5,TRBV18,TGTGCCAGCTCAAGGTTGGGACTAGCAGCGGGAGAGACCCAGTACTTC,CASSRLGLAAGETQYF
TRBD1,.,TRBJ1-2,TRBV29-1,TGCAGCGCTTACACGGGACAGGGTATTAATGGCTACACCTTC,CSAYTGQGINGYTF
.,many,TRBJ2-1,TRBV7-9,TGTGCCAGCAGCGGGACAATCCCCAATGAGCAGTTCTTC,CASSGTIPNEQFF
TRBD1,.,TRBJ1-2,TRBV5-4,TGTGCCAGCAGCTTGCTGGCAGGGGGCTCTGGCTACACCTTC,CASSLLAGGSGYTF
.,many,TRBJ2-7,TRBV12-3/TRBV12-4,TGTGCCAGCAGTTTTGGGGCAGAAGTATCCTACGAGCAGTACTTC,CASSFGAEVSYEQYF
.,many,TRBJ2-1,TRBV2,TGTGCCACCCAACGGTACAATGAGCAGTTCTTC,CATQRYNEQFF
.,few,TRBJ1-2,TRBV9,TGTGCCAGCAGCGTAGAAGGGGGGATAGACTATGGCTACACCTTC,CASSVEGGIDYGYTF
.,few,TRBJ2-1,TRBV19,TGTGCCAGTAGTAGGCCTCGATTGGAACAAACCCGGGAGCAGTTCTTC,CASSRPRLEQTREQFF
TRBD1,.,TRBJ1-1,TRBV29-1,TGCAGCGTCGCACAGGGGGATGGTACTGAAGCTTTCTTT,CSVAQGDGTEAFF
.,many,TRBJ2-7,TRBV20-1,TGCAGTGCTGCTCCCTTCCGGGACGGCATCTACTCCTACGAGCAGTACTTC,CSAAPFRDGIYSYEQYF
TRBD2,many,TRBJ2-1,TRBV7-9,TGTGCCAGCAGTACTTCTAGCGGGGCTTACAATGAGCAGTTCTTC,CASSTSSGAYNEQFF
TRBD2,few,TRBJ2-1,TRBV20-1,TGCAAAACAAGCGGGAGCTCCTACAATGAGCAGTTCTTC,CKTSGSSYNEQFF